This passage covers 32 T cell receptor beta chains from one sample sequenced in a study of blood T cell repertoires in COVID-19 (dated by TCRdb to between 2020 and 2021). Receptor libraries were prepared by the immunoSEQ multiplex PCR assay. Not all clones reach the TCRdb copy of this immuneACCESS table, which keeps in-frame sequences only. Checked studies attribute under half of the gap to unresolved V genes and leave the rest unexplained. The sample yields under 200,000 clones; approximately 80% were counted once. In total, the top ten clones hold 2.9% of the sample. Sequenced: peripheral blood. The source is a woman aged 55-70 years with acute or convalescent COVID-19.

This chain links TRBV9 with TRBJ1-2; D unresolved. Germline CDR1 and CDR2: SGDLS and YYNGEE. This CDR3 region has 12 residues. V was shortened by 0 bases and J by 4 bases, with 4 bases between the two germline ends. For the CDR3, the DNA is TGTGCCAGCAGCGTAGGGCCCTATGGCTACACCTTC. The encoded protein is CASSVGPYGYTF.

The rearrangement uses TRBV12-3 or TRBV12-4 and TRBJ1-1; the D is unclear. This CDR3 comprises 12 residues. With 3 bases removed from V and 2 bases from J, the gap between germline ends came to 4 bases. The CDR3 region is CASSFGNTEAFF. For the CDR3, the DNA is TGTGCCAGCAGTTTCGGTAACACTGAAGCTTTCTTT.

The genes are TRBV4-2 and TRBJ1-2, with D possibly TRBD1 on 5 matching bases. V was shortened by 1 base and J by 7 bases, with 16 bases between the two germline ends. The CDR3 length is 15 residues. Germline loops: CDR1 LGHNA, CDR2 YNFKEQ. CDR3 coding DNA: TGTGCCAGCAGCCAAGCCCCCGCCAAAGGGGTTGGCTACACCTTC. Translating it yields CASSQAPAKGVGYTF.

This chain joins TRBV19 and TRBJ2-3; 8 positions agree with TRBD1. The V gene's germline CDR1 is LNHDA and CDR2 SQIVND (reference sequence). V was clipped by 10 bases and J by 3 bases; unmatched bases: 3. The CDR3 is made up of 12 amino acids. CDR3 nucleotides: TGTGCCACTGACAGGGGTACAGATACGCAGTATTTT. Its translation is CATDRGTDTQYF.

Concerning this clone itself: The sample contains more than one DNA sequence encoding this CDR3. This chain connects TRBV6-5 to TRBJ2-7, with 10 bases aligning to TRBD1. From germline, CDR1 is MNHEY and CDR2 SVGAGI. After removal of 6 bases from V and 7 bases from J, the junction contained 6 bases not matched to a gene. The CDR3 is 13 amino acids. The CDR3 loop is CASSRQGAREQYF. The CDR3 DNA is TGTGCCAGCAGCAGACAGGGGGCGCGTGAGCAGTACTTC.

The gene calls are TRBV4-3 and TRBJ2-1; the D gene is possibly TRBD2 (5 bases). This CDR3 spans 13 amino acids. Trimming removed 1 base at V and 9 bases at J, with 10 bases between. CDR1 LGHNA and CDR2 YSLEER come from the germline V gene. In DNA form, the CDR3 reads TGCGCCAGCAGCCAAGGTGAGGGTGGTGAGCAGTTCTTC. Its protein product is CASSQGEGGEQFF.

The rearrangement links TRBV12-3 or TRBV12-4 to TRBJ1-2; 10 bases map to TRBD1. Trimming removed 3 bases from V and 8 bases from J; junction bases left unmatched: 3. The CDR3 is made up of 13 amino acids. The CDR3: CASSLTGGLGYTF. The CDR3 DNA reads TGTGCCAGCAGTTTGACAGGGGGCCTAGGCTACACCTTC.

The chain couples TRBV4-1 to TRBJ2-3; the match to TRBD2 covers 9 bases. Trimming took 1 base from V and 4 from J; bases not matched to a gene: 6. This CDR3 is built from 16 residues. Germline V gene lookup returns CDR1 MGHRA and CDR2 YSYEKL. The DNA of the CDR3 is TGCGCCAGCAGCCAAGGGCAGGGGACTAGCTCAGATACGCAGTATTTT. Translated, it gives CASSQGQGTSSDTQYF.

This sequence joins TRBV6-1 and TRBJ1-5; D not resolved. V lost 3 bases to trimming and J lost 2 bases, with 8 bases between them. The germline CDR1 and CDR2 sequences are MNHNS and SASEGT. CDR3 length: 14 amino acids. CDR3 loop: CASSEYVGNQPQHF. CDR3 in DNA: TGTGCCAGCAGTGAGTATGTTGGCAATCAGCCCCAGCATTTT.

CDR3 nucleotide sequence: TGTGCCAGCAGTTTACAGGGTTCGTACGAGCAGTACTTC. It codes for CASSLQGSYEQYF. The chain combines TRBV3-1 (or the pseudogene TRBV3-2) with TRBJ2-7; the D gene is possibly TRBD1 (6 bases). In germline, CDR1 is LGHDT, CDR2 YNNKEL (reference sequence). The ends were cut back, 6 bases at V and 4 bases at J, with 13 bases in the middle. This CDR3 is built from 13 residues.

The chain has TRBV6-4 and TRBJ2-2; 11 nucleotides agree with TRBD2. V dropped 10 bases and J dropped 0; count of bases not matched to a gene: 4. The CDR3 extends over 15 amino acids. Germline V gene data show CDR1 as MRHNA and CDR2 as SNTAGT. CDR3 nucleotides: TGTGCCACCGATAGCGGGGGGGCGAACACCGGGGAGCTGTTTTTT. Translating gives CATDSGGANTGELFF.

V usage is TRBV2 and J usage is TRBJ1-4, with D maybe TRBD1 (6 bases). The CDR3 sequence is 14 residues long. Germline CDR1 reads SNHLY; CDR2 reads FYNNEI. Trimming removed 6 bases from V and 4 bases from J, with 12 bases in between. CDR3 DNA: TGTGCCAGCAGCCCGACAGGCCGTAATGAAAAACTGTTTTTT. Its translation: CASSPTGRNEKLFF.

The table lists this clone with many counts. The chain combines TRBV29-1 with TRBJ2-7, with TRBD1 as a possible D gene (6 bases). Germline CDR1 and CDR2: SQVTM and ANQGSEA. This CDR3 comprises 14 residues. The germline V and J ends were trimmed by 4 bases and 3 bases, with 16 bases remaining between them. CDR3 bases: TGCAGCGTTGGACCGACAGGTAATGACTACGAGCAGTACTTC. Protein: CSVGPTGNDYEQYF.

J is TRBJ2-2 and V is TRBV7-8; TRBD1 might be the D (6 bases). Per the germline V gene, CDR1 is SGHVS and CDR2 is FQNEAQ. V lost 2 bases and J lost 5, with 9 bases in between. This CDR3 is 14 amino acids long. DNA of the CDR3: TGTGCCAGCAGCTTAACAGGGTGGACCGGGGAGCTGTTTTTT. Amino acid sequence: CASSLTGWTGELFF.

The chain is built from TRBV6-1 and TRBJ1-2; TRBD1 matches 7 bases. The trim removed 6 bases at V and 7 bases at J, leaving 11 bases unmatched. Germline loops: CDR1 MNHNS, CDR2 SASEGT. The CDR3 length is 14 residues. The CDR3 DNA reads TGTGCCAGCAGGCCACCCGGGACAGTCTCTGGCTACACCTTC. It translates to CASRPPGTVSGYTF.

Here the CDR3 reads CASSVQGGYNEKLFF. The CDR3 DNA follows: TGTGCCAGCAGCGTTCAGGGGGGCTATAATGAAAAACTGTTTTTT. The chain carries TRBV11-2 and TRBJ1-4; 7 positions agree with TRBD1. Losses at the gene ends were 5 bases for V and 4 bases for J; bases not matched to a gene: 7. This CDR3 has 15 amino acids. Germline V gene lookup returns CDR1 SGHAT and CDR2 FQNNGV.

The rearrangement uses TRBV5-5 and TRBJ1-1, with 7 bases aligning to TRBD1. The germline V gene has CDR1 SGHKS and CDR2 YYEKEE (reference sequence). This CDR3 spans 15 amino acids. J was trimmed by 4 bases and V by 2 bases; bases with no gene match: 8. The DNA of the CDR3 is TGTGCCAGCAGCTTCTCCGTGGCAGGGGGCACTGAAGCTTTCTTT. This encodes CASSFSVAGGTEAFF. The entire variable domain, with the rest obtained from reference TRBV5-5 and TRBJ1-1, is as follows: DAGVTQSPTHLIKTRGQQVTLRCSPISGHKSVSWYQQVLGQGPQFIFQYYEKEERGRGNFPDRFSARQFPNYSSELNVNALLLGDSALYLCASSFSVAGGTEAFFGQGTRLTVV.

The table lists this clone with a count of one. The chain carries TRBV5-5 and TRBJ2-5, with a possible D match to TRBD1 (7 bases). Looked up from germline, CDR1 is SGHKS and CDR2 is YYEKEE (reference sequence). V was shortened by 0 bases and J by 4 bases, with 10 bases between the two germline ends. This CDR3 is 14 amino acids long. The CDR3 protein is CASSLGQGGETQYF. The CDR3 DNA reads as TGTGCCAGCAGCTTGGGACAGGGAGGAGAGACCCAGTACTTC.

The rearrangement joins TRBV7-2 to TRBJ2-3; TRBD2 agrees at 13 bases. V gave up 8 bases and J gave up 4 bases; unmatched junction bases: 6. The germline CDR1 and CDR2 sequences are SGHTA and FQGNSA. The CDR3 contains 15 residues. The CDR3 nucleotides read TGTGCCAGCGAGAGGACTAGCGGGGGTGCAGATACGCAGTATTTT. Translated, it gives CASERTSGGADTQYF.

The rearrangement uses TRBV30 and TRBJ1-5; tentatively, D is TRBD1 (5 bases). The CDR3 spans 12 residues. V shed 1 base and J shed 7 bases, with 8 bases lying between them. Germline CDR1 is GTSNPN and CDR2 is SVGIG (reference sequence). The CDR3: CAWSAGNQPQHF. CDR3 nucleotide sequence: TGTGCCTGGAGTGCAGGGAACCAGCCCCAGCATTTT.

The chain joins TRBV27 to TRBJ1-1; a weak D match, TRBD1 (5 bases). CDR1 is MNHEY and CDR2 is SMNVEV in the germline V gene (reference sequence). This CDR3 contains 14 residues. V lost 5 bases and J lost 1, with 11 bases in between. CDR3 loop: CASSPARENTEAFF. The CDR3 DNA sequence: TGTGCCAGCAGTCCCGCCAGGGAGAACACTGAAGCTTTCTTT.

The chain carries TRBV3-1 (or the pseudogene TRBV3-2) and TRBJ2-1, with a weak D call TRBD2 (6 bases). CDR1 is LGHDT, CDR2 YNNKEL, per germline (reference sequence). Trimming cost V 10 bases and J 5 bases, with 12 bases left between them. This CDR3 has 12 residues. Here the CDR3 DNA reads TGTGCCATTTCGTCGGGGGACAATGAGCAGTTCTTC. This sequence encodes CAISSGDNEQFF.

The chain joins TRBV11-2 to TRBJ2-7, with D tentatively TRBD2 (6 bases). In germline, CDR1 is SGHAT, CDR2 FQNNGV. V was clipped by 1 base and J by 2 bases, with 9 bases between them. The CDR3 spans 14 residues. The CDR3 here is CASSLAGLTYEQYF. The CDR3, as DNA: TGTGCCAGCAGCTTAGCCGGACTAACCTACGAGCAGTACTTC.

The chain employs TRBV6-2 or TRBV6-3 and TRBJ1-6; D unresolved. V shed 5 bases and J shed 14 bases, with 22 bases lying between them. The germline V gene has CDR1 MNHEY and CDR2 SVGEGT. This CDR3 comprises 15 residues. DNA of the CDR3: TGTGCCAGCAGTGGAACAGAGGTCGGGGATTTGGCCCTCCACTTT. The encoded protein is CASSGTEVGDLALHF.

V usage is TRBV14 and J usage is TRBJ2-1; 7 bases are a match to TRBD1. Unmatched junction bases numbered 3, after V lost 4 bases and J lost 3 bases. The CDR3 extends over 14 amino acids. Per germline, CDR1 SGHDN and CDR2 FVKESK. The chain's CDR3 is CASSRDSNYNEQFF. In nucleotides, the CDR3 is TGTGCCAGCAGCCGGGACAGTAACTACAATGAGCAGTTCTTC.

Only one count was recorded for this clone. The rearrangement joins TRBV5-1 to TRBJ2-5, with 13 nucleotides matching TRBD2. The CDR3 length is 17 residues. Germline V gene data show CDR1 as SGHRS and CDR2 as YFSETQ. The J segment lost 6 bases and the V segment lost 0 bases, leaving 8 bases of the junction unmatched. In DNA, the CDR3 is TGCGCCAGCAGCTTGGCGCCTACTAGCGGGGGGGCGAAGACCCAGTACTTC. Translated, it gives CASSLAPTSGGAKTQYF.

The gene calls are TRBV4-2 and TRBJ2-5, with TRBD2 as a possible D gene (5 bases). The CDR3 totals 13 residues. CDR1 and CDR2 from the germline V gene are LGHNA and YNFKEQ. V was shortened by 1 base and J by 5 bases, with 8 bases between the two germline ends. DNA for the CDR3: TGTGCCAGCAGCCAAGGCCTAGCTGAGACCCAGTACTTC. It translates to CASSQGLAETQYF.

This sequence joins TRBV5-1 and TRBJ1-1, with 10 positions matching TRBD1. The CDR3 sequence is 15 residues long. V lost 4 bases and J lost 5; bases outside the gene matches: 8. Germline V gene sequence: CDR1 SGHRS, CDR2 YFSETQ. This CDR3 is CASSTLTGGATEAFF. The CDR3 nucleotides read TGCGCCAGCAGCACCTTGACAGGGGGCGCGACTGAAGCTTTCTTT.

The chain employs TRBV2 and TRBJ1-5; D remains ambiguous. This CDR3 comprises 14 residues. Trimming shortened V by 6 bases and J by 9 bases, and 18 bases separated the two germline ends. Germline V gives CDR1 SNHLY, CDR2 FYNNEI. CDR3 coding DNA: TGTGCCAGCAGCTTAGGACTCAGCATGGGGCCCCAGCATTTT. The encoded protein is CASSLGLSMGPQHF.

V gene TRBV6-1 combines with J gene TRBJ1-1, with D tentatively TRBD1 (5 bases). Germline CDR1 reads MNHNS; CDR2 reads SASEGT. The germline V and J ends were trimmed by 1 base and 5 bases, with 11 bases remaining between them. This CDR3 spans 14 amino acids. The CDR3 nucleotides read TGTGCCAGCAGTGAAGGGGGGGTAAGGACTGAAGCTTTCTTT. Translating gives CASSEGGVRTEAFF.

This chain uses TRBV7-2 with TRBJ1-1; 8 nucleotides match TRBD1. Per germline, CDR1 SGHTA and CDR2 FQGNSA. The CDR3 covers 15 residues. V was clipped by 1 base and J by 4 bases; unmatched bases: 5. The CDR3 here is CASSLVATGGTEAFF. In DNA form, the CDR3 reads TGTGCCAGCAGCTTAGTAGCCACAGGGGGCACTGAAGCTTTCTTT.

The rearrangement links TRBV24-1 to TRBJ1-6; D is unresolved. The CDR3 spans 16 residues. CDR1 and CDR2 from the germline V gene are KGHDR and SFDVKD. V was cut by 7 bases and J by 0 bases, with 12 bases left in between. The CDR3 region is CATSPVKNSYNSPLHF. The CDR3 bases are TGTGCCACCAGCCCGGTCAAAAACTCCTATAATTCACCCCTCCACTTT.